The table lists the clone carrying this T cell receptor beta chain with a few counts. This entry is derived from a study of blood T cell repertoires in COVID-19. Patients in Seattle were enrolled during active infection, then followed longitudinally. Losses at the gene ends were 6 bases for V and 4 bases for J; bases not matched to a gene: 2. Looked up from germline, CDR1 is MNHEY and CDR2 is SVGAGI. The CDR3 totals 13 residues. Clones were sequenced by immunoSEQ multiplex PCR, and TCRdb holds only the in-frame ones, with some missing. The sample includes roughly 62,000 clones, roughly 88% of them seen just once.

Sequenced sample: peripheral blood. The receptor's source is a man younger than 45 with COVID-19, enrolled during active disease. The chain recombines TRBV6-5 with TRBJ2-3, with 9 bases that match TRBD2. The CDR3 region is CASSGLAPDTQYF. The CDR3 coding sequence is TGTGCCAGCAGCGGACTAGCGCCAGATACGCAGTATTTT.